The 2 T cell receptor beta chains presented below share a single source sample, sequenced in a study of OX40 agonist ivuxolimab in advanced cancers. Clones were read by immunoSEQ multiplex PCR, and TCRdb kept only the in-frame ones, dropping some. The top ten clones hold 0.4% to 0.6% of a sample with tens of thousands of clones, approximately 90% of them seen once. Sequences were derived from CD4+ or CD8+ T cells sorted from blood, sampled in a trial of the OX40 agonist ivuxolimab. These receptors were obtained from an adult with an advanced solid tumor such as melanoma, head and neck, liver or kidney cancer.

V is TRBV4-3 and J is TRBJ2-7, with D perhaps assigned TRBD1 or TRBD2 (5 bases each). This CDR3 is built from 14 residues. The V end was cut by 3 bases, the J end by 5 bases, with 14 bases between. The germline V gene has CDR1 LGHNA and CDR2 YSLEER. This CDR3 is CASSQTGGLNEQYF. The DNA of the CDR3 is TGCGCCAGCAGCCAGACTGGGGGTCTTAACGAGCAGTACTTC.

The V call is TRBV6-6, the J call TRBJ1-2, with D perhaps matching TRBD1 (6 bases). Germline CDR1 and CDR2: MNHNY and SVGAGI (reference sequence). V was clipped by 4 bases and J by 6 bases, with 18 bases between them. CDR3 length: 15 amino acids. The CDR3 DNA follows: TGTGCCAGCAGTTTTCTTGTGGGGGGGCGGGATGGCTACACCTTC. Its protein is CASSFLVGGRDGYTF.